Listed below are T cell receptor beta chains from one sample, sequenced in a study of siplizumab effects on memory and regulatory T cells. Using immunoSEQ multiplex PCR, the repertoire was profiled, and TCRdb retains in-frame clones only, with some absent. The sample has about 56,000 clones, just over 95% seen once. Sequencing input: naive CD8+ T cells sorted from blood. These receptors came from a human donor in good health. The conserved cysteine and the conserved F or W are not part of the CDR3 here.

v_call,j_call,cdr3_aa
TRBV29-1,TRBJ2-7,SVEGGTSGRLEQY
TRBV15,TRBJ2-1,ATSRDLDRDNEQF
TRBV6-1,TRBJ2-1,ASSEDPGLVSYNEQF
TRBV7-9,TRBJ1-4,ASRDGGSNEKLF
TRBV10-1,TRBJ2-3,ASSMGLAGGTDTQY
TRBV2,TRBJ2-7,ASSEHRNYEQY
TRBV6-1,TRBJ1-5,ASSEGARSNQPQH
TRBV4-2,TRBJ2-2,ASSQDQGTAGTGELF
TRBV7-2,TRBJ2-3,ASSSAGPQVDTQY
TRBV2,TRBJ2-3,ASSPRDVNPDTQY
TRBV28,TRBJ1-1,ASSFIGSSNTEAF
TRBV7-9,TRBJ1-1,ASSQSDRLEAF
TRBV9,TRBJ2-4,ASSPNVEEENIQY